A single sample gave rise to the 2 T cell receptor beta chains below, sequenced in a study of cytomegalovirus exposure and HLA in healthy donors. A multiplex PCR was run with 60 Vbeta primers and 13 Jbeta primers. The assay was immunoSEQ multiplex PCR, and TCRdb's table has in-frame clones only and misses some. The table has approximately 170,000 clones, roughly 84% seen once. Sequenced material: PBMCs. These receptors all stem from a man aged 30-40 years in good health and CMV-seropositive.

The chain carries TRBV7-6 and TRBJ2-5; 13 nucleotides match TRBD2. V lost 4 bases to trimming and J lost 3 bases; unmatched junction nucleotides: 11. The CDR3 consists of 18 residues. Looked up from germline, CDR1 is SGHVS and CDR2 is FNYEAQ. CDR3 in DNA: TGTGCCAGCAGCTCTACGAACGGACTAGCGGGAGTAGAAGAGACCCAGTACTTC. Encoded protein: CASSSTNGLAGVEETQYF.

The chain employs TRBV5-5 and TRBJ1-2, with D unclear. The CDR3 contains 14 residues. Trimming left V 4 bases short and J 0 bases short, with 10 bases between. Germline loops: CDR1 SGHKS, CDR2 YYEKEE (reference sequence). The CDR3 reads CASSAGSANYGYTF. The CDR3 nucleotides are TGTGCCAGCAGCGCAGGATCAGCTAACTATGGCTACACCTTC.